This T cell receptor beta chain was observed in a study of blood T cell repertoires in COVID-19. On the study more broadly: Both acute and convalescent COVID-19 samples were obtained from the United States, Italy and Spain. PBMCs, B-cell-depleted T cells, or T cells were the source of the cDNA or gDNA that made up the material.

V was clipped by 1 base and J by 1 base; unmatched bases: 3. This CDR3 is 16 amino acids long. The germline V gene has CDR1 SGHTA and CDR2 FQGNSA. This clone was seen a single time. Study processing details: The authors estimated nucleated cell counts from reference gene primer amplification. Sequenced by immunoSEQ multiplex PCR; TCRdb stores in-frame clones only, minus some. That table supplies the V and J calls and clone size; D and trimming were determined from the DNA. The repertoire holds under 350,000 clones, under 90% seen once, with around 10% in the top ten. Sequencing was carried out using peripheral blood. This clonotype was obtained from a woman aged 45-59 years who had recovered from COVID-19. The chain joins TRBV7-2 to TRBJ2-3; 9 bases match TRBD2. This CDR3 is CASSLGAGGGTDTQYF. In DNA, the CDR3 is TGTGCCAGCAGCTTAGGCGCGGGGGGGGGCACAGATACGCAGTATTTT.